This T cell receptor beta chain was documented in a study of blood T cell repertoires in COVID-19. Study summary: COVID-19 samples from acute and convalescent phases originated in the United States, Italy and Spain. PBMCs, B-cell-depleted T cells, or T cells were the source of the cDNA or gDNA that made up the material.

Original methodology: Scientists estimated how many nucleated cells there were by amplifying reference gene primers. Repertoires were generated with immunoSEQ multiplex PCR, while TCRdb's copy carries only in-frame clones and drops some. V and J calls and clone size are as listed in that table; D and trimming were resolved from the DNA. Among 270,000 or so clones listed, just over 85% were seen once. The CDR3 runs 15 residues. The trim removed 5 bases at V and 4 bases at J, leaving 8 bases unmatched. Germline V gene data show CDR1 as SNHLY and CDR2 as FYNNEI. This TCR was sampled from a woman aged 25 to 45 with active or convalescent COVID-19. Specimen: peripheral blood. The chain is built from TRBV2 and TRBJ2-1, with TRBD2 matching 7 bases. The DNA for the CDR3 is TGTGCCAGCAGTTCCCTAGCGGCTTCATACAATGAGCAGTTCTTC. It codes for CASSSLAASYNEQFF.